This is a list of T cell receptor beta chains from one sample in a study of T cell repertoires in MIS-A myocarditis. Produced via immunoSEQ multiplex PCR; TCRdb's table is partial and in-frame only. The profile shows about 11,000 clones, roughly 84% of them singletons. Specimen: right ventricle heart tissue obtained at autopsy. All receptors derive from a man in his late teens or twenties with fulminant myocarditis from multisystem inflammatory syndrome in adults (MIS-A) after COVID-19. CDR3s include the opening cysteine and the closing phenylalanine or tryptophan. D genes are given only for firm matches. Rows give clone size only sometimes, using once, few, many, or a class for an expanded clone.

cdr3_nt: TGCGCCAGCAGCCCGCAAGGGACTAGCGGGGACTTAAGGAGCACAGATACGCAGTATTTT; cdr3_aa: CASSPQGTSGDLRSTDTQYF; j_call: TRBJ2-3; d_call: TRBD2; clone_size: -; v_call: TRBV5-1
cdr3_nt: TGTGCCAGCAGTCCTCCCCGGGGGACAGGGGGTGATGAAAAACTGTTTTTT; cdr3_aa: CASSPPRGTGGDEKLFF; j_call: TRBJ1-4; d_call: TRBD1; clone_size: few; v_call: TRBV28
cdr3_nt: TGTGCCAGCAGAGGACAGGCTAGCAATCAGCCCCAGCATTTT; cdr3_aa: CASRGQASNQPQHF; j_call: TRBJ1-5; d_call: TRBD1; clone_size: -; v_call: TRBV6-5
cdr3_nt: TGTGTCGCACCCCCGGCGGGGGGGCCAGATACGCAGTATTTT; cdr3_aa: CVAPPAGGPDTQYF; j_call: TRBJ2-3; d_call: TRBD2; clone_size: -; v_call: TRBV28
cdr3_nt: TGTGCCAGCACCCTGCGTCTTTCTAGCGGAACTAGCACAGATACGCAGTATTTT; cdr3_aa: CASTLRLSSGTSTDTQYF; j_call: TRBJ2-3; d_call: TRBD2; clone_size: -; v_call: TRBV27
cdr3_nt: TGCGCCAGCAGCTCCGAGACTAGCGGGGGGAAAAATGAGCAGTTCTTC; cdr3_aa: CASSSETSGGKNEQFF; j_call: TRBJ2-1; d_call: TRBD2; clone_size: -; v_call: TRBV4-1
cdr3_nt: TGCAGCGCTGGACAGGGGTTTGATTCACCCCTCCACTTT; cdr3_aa: CSAGQGFDSPLHF; j_call: TRBJ1-6; d_call: TRBD1; clone_size: -; v_call: TRBV29-1
cdr3_nt: TGCGCCAGCACTCCCTCCCGGGGGAGAGATTCACCCCTCCACTTT; cdr3_aa: CASTPSRGRDSPLHF; j_call: TRBJ1-6; d_call: -; clone_size: -; v_call: TRBV4-3
cdr3_nt: TGCGCCAGCAGCACCCAAACAGGGACCACTGAAGCTTTCTTT; cdr3_aa: CASSTQTGTTEAFF; j_call: TRBJ1-1; d_call: -; clone_size: -; v_call: TRBV5-1
cdr3_nt: TGTGCCAGTAGCACTGCACCGGCGTCGGGTGGGGGCAATCAGCCCCAGCATTTT; cdr3_aa: CASSTAPASGGGNQPQHF; j_call: TRBJ1-5; d_call: -; clone_size: -; v_call: TRBV19
cdr3_nt: TGCAGCGTTGAAGAAGTCGGGGGCTACACCTTC; cdr3_aa: CSVEEVGGYTF; j_call: TRBJ1-2; d_call: -; clone_size: -; v_call: TRBV29-1
cdr3_nt: TGCGCCAGCAGCTTGGTCTTGGGAGGCACTGAAGCTTTCTTT; cdr3_aa: CASSLVLGGTEAFF; j_call: TRBJ1-1; d_call: -; clone_size: -; v_call: TRBV5-1
cdr3_nt: TGTGCCAGCAGCCGTAGTATGGACTATGGCTACACCTTC; cdr3_aa: CASSRSMDYGYTF; j_call: TRBJ1-2; d_call: -; clone_size: few; v_call: TRBV6-5
cdr3_nt: TGTGCCACCAGTGATTTGAACAGGGACGGAGTCTACGAGCAGTACTTC; cdr3_aa: CATSDLNRDGVYEQYF; j_call: TRBJ2-7; d_call: -; clone_size: -; v_call: TRBV24-1
cdr3_nt: TGTGCCAGCACCAGGGCAACTAATGAAAAACTGTTTTTT; cdr3_aa: CASTRATNEKLFF; j_call: TRBJ1-4; d_call: -; clone_size: -; v_call: TRBV7-2
cdr3_nt: TGTGCCAGCAGTTTCGCGGGACCCACAGATACGCAGTATTTT; cdr3_aa: CASSFAGPTDTQYF; j_call: TRBJ2-3; d_call: -; clone_size: -; v_call: TRBV27
cdr3_nt: TGCGCCAGCAGCTTGGTAACACCTGGCACCGGGGAGCTGTTTTTT; cdr3_aa: CASSLVTPGTGELFF; j_call: TRBJ2-2; d_call: -; clone_size: -; v_call: TRBV5-1
cdr3_nt: TGTGCCAGCAGCTTTCAAAAGCCCATTTACACTGAAGCTTTCTTT; cdr3_aa: CASSFQKPIYTEAFF; j_call: TRBJ1-1; d_call: -; clone_size: -; v_call: TRBV5-6
cdr3_nt: TGCAGCGTTGATAGGAGAGCGAACACCGGGGAGCTGTTTTTT; cdr3_aa: CSVDRRANTGELFF; j_call: TRBJ2-2; d_call: -; clone_size: -; v_call: TRBV29-1
cdr3_nt: TGTGCCAGCAGCCCTGGCAGGGTCCAACAGCCCCAGCATTTT; cdr3_aa: CASSPGRVQQPQHF; j_call: TRBJ1-5; d_call: -; clone_size: -; v_call: TRBV7-2
cdr3_nt: TGCGCCAGCAGCCGAGCGGAAAGCTCCTACAATGAGCAGTTCTTC; cdr3_aa: CASSRAESSYNEQFF; j_call: TRBJ2-1; d_call: -; clone_size: -; v_call: TRBV5-1
cdr3_nt: TGTGCCAGCTCACCAAGCAGGGACGCTCCCCGGGAGGTTAGCCAAGAGACCCAGTACTTC; cdr3_aa: CASSPSRDAPREVSQETQYF; j_call: TRBJ2-5; d_call: TRBD2; clone_size: -; v_call: TRBV18
cdr3_nt: TGTGCCAGCAGGGGTAGGGGGACAGCCTCCTACGAGCAGTACTTC; cdr3_aa: CASRGRGTASYEQYF; j_call: TRBJ2-7; d_call: TRBD1; clone_size: once; v_call: TRBV6-5
cdr3_nt: TGTGCCAGCAGCCCGGGACAGGATTATGGCTACACCTTC; cdr3_aa: CASSPGQDYGYTF; j_call: TRBJ1-2; d_call: TRBD1; clone_size: once; v_call: TRBV28
cdr3_nt: TGTGCCAGCAGCTTGGATCCAGGGGGCCACAATGAGCAGTTCTTC; cdr3_aa: CASSLDPGGHNEQFF; j_call: TRBJ2-1; d_call: TRBD1; clone_size: -; v_call: TRBV5-5
cdr3_nt: TGTGCCAGCAGTTACGCGGGGACAGCCTACGAGCAGTACTTC; cdr3_aa: CASSYAGTAYEQYF; j_call: TRBJ2-7; d_call: -; clone_size: -; v_call: TRBV6-5
cdr3_nt: TGTGCCAGCAGCCGGTTGGACAGAGACAATCAGCCCCAGCATTTT; cdr3_aa: CASSRLDRDNQPQHF; j_call: TRBJ1-5; d_call: -; clone_size: -; v_call: TRBV28
cdr3_nt: TGTGCCAGCAGAGATGAACAGACCTACGAGCAGTACTTC; cdr3_aa: CASRDEQTYEQYF; j_call: TRBJ2-7; d_call: -; clone_size: -; v_call: TRBV6-5
cdr3_nt: TGTGCCAGCAGCGCTCGACCCGGGGGGGGAGGGGGAGACACCGGGGAGCTGTTTTTT; cdr3_aa: CASSARPGGGGGDTGELFF; j_call: TRBJ2-2; d_call: TRBD2; clone_size: -; v_call: TRBV9
cdr3_nt: TGTGCCAGCAGCTTAGGGGGCCCCGAAGCATCCGGAGAGCTGTTTTTT; cdr3_aa: CASSLGGPEASGELFF; j_call: TRBJ2-2; d_call: -; clone_size: -; v_call: TRBV7-6
cdr3_nt: TGTGCCTGGAGTAAGAGAGCGGACACCATATATTTT; cdr3_aa: CAWSKRADTIYF; j_call: TRBJ1-3; d_call: -; clone_size: -; v_call: TRBV30
cdr3_nt: TGTGCCAGTAGTATGGAGGGGAGATTGGGGCTTGGGGCCAACGTCCTGACTTTC; cdr3_aa: CASSMEGRLGLGANVLTF; j_call: TRBJ2-6; d_call: -; clone_size: -; v_call: TRBV19
cdr3_nt: TGCGCCAGCAGCGTACAGAACACCGGGGAGCTGTTTTTT; cdr3_aa: CASSVQNTGELFF; j_call: TRBJ2-2; d_call: -; clone_size: -; v_call: TRBV5-1
cdr3_nt: TGTGCCAGCGCAGGGTACTATAATTCACCCCTCCACTTT; cdr3_aa: CASAGYYNSPLHF; j_call: TRBJ1-6; d_call: -; clone_size: -; v_call: TRBV6-5
cdr3_nt: TGTGCCTGGACCACCGGGATCTACGAGCAGTACTTC; cdr3_aa: CAWTTGIYEQYF; j_call: TRBJ2-7; d_call: -; clone_size: -; v_call: TRBV30
cdr3_nt: TGTGCCAGCAGCGCAGACAGAACAAACACTGAAGCTTTCTTT; cdr3_aa: CASSADRTNTEAFF; j_call: TRBJ1-1; d_call: -; clone_size: -; v_call: TRBV7-9
cdr3_nt: TGCGCCAGCAGCCTGGGGGGCAGGGCGGGTATGGATGAGCAGTTCTTC; cdr3_aa: CASSLGGRAGMDEQFF; j_call: TRBJ2-1; d_call: -; clone_size: -; v_call: TRBV4-1